A selection of T cell receptor beta chains follows, all from one sample in a study of identical twins. TCRdb reprocessed the 5' RACE reads via MiXCR and lists one record per CDR3 protein. The sample yields a few hundred thousand distinct CDR3 sequences, approximately 24% seen once. The same specimen was also included in a second study, on T cells expressing NK-cell markers.

Material for sequencing was CD4+ T cells sorted from blood. These receptors were obtained from a woman in her late teens or twenties in good health. Both conserved end residues are part of each CDR3. The D gene is left open where the match is weak. Where a row states a size, it is once, few, many or the class of an expanded clone; other rows omit it.

j_call d_call clone_size v_call cdr3_nt cdr3_aa
TRBJ2-7 - - TRBV3-1 TGTGCCAGCAGCCAAGATGGTGGGACTCGCGCCTACGAGCAGTACTTC CASSQDGGTRAYEQYF
TRBJ2-1 - - TRBV12-3/TRBV12-4 TGTGCCAGCAGTTTGGTGGGGCCTAGTGGGCAGTTCTTC CASSLVGPSGQFF
TRBJ2-5 - few TRBV20-1 TGCAGTGCTAGGGTGGAGCCCCGGGGGACCCAGTACTTC CSARVEPRGTQYF
TRBJ2-3 - - TRBV20-1 TGCAGTGCTACCCCGTCTCTTGGGGCAGATACGCAGTATTTT CSATPSLGADTQYF
TRBJ1-6 - - TRBV27 TGTGCCAGCAGCCGGACCCAGGGGCTAGGGAATTCACCCCTCCACTTT CASSRTQGLGNSPLHF
TRBJ1-1 - few TRBV10-3 TGTGCCATCAGTGATTTAGTCGGGGACACTGAAGCTTTCTTT CAISDLVGDTEAFF
TRBJ2-2 - many TRBV3-1 TGTGCCAGCAGCCCCACCCATTACACCGGGGAGCTGTTTTTT CASSPTHYTGELFF
TRBJ2-3 TRBD2 few TRBV10-3 TGTGCCATCCGGCTAGCGGGAGGTCCGGGTACGCAGTATTTT CAIRLAGGPGTQYF
TRBJ2-5 - - TRBV20-1 TGCAGTGCTAGACCCCGGTTCACTACTTTCCAAGAGACCCAGTACTTC CSARPRFTTFQETQYF
TRBJ2-1 TRBD2 - TRBV7-9 TGTGCCAGCAGTTTTAGCGGGAGAGGCGCCTACAATGAGCAGTTCTTC CASSFSGRGAYNEQFF
TRBJ2-4 TRBD1 few TRBV5-6 TGTGCCAGCAACAACCGGGACAGGGGAAACATTCAGTACTTC CASNNRDRGNIQYF
TRBJ2-7 TRBD2 - TRBV9 TGTGCCAGCAGCGTGGGACTAGCGGGGACCTACGAGCAGTACTTC CASSVGLAGTYEQYF
TRBJ2-7 - - TRBV7-9 TGTGCCAGCAGAAAAAGGGGACTGGCCTCGGCGGACGAGCAGTACTTC CASRKRGLASADEQYF
TRBJ2-2 - few TRBV28 TGTGCCAGCAGTTCCAGGTATCCCGGGGAGCTGTTTTTT CASSSRYPGELFF
TRBJ1-1 - - TRBV12-3/TRBV12-4 TGTGCCAGCAGCCGCGGGACGAGAACACTGAACACTGAAGCTTTCTTT CASSRGTRTLNTEAFF
TRBJ1-2 - few TRBV6-5 TGTGCCAGCAGTTACCAGGGCGATGGCTACACCTTC CASSYQGDGYTF
TRBJ2-7 TRBD2 - TRBV20-1 TGCAGTGCCCCCGGACTAGCGGGGAACTCCTACGAGCAGTACTTC CSAPGLAGNSYEQYF
TRBJ2-7 - - TRBV7-2 TGTGCCAGCAGGGAAATGACGAGCTCCTACGAGCAGTACTTC CASREMTSSYEQYF
TRBJ1-2 TRBD1 - TRBV25-1 TGTGCCAGCAGTGAATCCTGGACAGGGGATTATGGCTACACCTTC CASSESWTGDYGYTF
TRBJ2-7 - few TRBV20-1 TGCAGTGCTAGAAATAGTGTTCTCTACGAGCAGTACTTC CSARNSVLYEQYF
TRBJ2-2 - - TRBV3-1 TGTGCCAGCAGCCCTCATCGCGGGGTCTCGAACACCGGGGAGCTGTTTTTT CASSPHRGVSNTGELFF
TRBJ2-2 - few TRBV27 TGTGCCAGCAGGCCCCGAGACGGGGAGCTGTTTTTT CASRPRDGELFF
TRBJ2-6 - - TRBV10-2 TGCGCCAGCAGTGAGGTCCAGGGGACGGCTGGGGCCAACGTCCTGACTTTC CASSEVQGTAGANVLTF
TRBJ1-1 - - TRBV2 TGTGCCAGCAGTGAAGGCGGGGGGAACACTGAAGCTTTCTTT CASSEGGGNTEAFF
TRBJ2-3 - - TRBV20-1 TGCAGTGCTAGAGAGAGGCCTGGGGTGACGGATACGCAGTATTTT CSARERPGVTDTQYF
TRBJ1-1 - - TRBV6-5 TGTGCCAGCAGGTATGACAGGATGAACACTGAAGCTTTCTTT CASRYDRMNTEAFF
TRBJ2-1 - few TRBV5-1 TGCGCCAGCAGTTTCGGGACGGCTCCCCTTGGGGCAAATGAGCAGTTCTTC CASSFGTAPLGANEQFF
TRBJ2-5 - few TRBV24-1 TGTGCCACCAGTGACAGGGGAGGTGAGACCCAGTACTTC CATSDRGGETQYF
TRBJ2-5 - few TRBV11-2 TGTGCCAGCAGCCTAAGTGGGGCAGGGGAGACCCAGTACTTC CASSLSGAGETQYF
TRBJ1-1 - - TRBV18 TGTGCCAGCTCGTATTCCGGGAGCGGGACTGAAGCTTTCTTT CASSYSGSGTEAFF
TRBJ2-3 TRBD2 few TRBV2 TGTGCCAGCACTCTAGCGGCGAGCACAGATACGCAGTATTTT CASTLAASTDTQYF